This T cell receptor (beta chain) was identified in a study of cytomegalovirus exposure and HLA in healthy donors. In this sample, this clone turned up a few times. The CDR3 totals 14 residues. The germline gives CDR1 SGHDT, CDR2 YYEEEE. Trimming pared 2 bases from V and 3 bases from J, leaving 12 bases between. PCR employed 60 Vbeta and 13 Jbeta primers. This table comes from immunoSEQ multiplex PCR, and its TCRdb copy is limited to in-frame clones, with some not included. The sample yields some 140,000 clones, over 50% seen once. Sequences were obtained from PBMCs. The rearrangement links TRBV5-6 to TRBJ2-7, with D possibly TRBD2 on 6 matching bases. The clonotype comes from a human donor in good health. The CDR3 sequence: CASSLPSESYEQYF. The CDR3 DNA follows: TGTGCCAGCAGCTTACCTAGCGAGAGCTACGAGCAGTACTTC.